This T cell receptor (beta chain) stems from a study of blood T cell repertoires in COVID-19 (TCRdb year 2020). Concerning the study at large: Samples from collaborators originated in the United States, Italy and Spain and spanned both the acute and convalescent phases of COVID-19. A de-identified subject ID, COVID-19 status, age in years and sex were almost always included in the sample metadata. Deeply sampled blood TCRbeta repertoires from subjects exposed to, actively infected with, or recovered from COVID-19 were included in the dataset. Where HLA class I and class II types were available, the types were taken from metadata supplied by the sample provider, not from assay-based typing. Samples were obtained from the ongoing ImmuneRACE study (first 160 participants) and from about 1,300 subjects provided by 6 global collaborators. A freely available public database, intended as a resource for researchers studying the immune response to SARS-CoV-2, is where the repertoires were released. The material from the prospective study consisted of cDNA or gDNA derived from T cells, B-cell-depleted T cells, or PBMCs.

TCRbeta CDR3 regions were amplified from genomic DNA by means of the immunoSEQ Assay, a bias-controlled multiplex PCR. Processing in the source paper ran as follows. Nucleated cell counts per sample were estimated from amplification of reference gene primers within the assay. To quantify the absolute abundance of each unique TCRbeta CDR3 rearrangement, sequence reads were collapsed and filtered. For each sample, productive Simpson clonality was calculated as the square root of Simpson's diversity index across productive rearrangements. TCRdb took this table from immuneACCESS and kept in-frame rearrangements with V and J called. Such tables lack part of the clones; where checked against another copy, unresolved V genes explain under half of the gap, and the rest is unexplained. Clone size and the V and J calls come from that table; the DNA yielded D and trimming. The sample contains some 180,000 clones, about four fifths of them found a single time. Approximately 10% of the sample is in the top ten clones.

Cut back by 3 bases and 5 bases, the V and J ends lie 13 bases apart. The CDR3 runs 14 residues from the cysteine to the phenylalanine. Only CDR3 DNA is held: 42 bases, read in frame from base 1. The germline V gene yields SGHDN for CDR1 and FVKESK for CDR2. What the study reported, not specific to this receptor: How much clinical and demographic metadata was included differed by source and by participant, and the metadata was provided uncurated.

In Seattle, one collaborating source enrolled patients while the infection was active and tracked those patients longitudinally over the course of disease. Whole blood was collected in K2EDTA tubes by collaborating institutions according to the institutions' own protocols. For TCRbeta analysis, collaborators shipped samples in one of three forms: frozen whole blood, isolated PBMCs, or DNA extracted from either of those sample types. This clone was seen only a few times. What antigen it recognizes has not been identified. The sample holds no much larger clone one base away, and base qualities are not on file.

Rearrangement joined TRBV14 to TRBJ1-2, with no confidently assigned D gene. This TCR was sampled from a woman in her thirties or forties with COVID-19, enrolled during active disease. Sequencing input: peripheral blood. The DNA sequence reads TGTGCCAGCAGCCATCTCTCTGGAGGGTATGGCTACACCTTC. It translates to CASSHLSGGYGYTF. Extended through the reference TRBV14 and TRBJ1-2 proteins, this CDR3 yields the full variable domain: EAGVTQFPSHSVIEKGQTVTLRCDPISGHDNLYWYRRVMGKEIKFLLHFVKESKQDESGMPNNRFLAERTGGTYSTLKVQPAELEDSGVYFCASSHLSGGYGYTFGSGTRLTVV.